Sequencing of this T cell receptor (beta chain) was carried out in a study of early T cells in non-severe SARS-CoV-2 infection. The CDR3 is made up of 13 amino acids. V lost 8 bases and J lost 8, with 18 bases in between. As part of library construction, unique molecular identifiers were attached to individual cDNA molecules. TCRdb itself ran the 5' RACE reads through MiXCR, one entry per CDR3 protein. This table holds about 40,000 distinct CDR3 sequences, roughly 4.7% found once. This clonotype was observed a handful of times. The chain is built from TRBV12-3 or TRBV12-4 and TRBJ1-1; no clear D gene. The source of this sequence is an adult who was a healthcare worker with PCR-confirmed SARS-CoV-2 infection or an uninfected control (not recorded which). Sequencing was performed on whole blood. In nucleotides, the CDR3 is TGTGCCAGCCGAAGGACGGACGAACTCGAAGCTTTCTTT. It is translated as CASRRTDELEAFF.